Below, 30 T cell receptor beta chains from the same sample are listed, as sequenced in a study of a mutant IDH1 vaccine in newly diagnosed glioma. As for time point: baseline, week 1 (first vaccination visit). As for treatment: pre-vaccination baseline after standard-of-care therapy. Sequencing used immunoSEQ multiplex PCR; TCRdb keeps in-frame clones, though not all of them. The data hold about 96,000 clones, with about 82% observed a single time. This specimen consisted of PBMCs, obtained from a glioma patient treated with radiotherapy, temozolomide or both. The receptors here all came from a man aged 35 to 55 with glioma.

For the CDR3, the DNA is TGTGCCAGCAGTTACGCGGGGGGGCCGGGCACAGATACGCAGTATTTT. The encoded protein is CASSYAGGPGTDTQYF. The chain recombines TRBV6-6 with TRBJ2-3; the match to TRBD2 covers 9 bases. Germline V gives CDR1 MNHNY, CDR2 SVGAGI (reference sequence). The CDR3 has 16 residues. The ends lost 2 bases at V and 1 base at J; junction bases unmatched: 4.

V usage is TRBV2 and J usage is TRBJ1-1, with 7 positions matching TRBD1. Germline values: CDR1 SNHLY, CDR2 FYNNEI. The V gene end was trimmed by 2 bases and the J gene end by 7 bases; junction bases not matched to a gene: 1. The CDR3 covers 12 residues. In nucleotides, the CDR3 is TGTGCCAGCAGTGAAACAGGGGATGAAGCTTTCTTT. This encodes CASSETGDEAFF. Filled out from reference TRBV2 and TRBJ1-1, the complete variable domain reads EPEVTQTPSHQVTQMGQEVILRCVPISNHLYFYWYRQILGQKVEFLVSFYNNEISEKSEIFDDQFSVERPDGSNFTLKIRSTKLEDSAMYFCASSETGDEAFFGQGTRLTVV.

The V and J genes are TRBV15 and TRBJ2-7; no definite D call. V was clipped by 1 base and J by 6 bases, with 10 bases between them. Germline V gives CDR1 LNHNV, CDR2 YYDKDF (reference sequence). This CDR3 region has 13 residues. The CDR3 bases are TGTGCCACCAGCAGAGTAGACGGGCCCGAGCAGTACTTC. Translated: CATSRVDGPEQYF.

This chain joins TRBV5-1 and TRBJ2-3; D remains ambiguous. CDR1 is SGHRS and CDR2 is YFSETQ in the germline V gene. This CDR3 has 12 residues. Trimming cost V 0 bases and J 5 bases, with 4 bases left between them. The CDR3 nucleotides read TGCGCCAGCAGCTTGGCCAGAGATACGCAGTATTTT. Protein: CASSLARDTQYF.

The rearrangement joins TRBV19 to TRBJ1-1; D is perhaps TRBD1 (5 bases). This CDR3 comprises 13 residues. Germline V gene sequence: CDR1 LNHDA, CDR2 SQIVND (reference sequence). Trimming took off 4 bases at V and 4 bases at J, with 10 bases between the two ends. This CDR3 is CASSRGAGTEAFF. The CDR3 DNA reads as TGTGCCAGTAGTAGAGGGGCGGGCACTGAAGCTTTCTTT.

CDR3 nucleotides: TGTGCCAGCAGTTACGGACCAGGGACCCAGTACTTC. As protein: CASSYGPGTQYF. The V call is TRBV6-6, the J call TRBJ2-5; no clear D. Trimming pared 2 bases from V and 7 bases from J, leaving 8 bases between. This CDR3 has 12 amino acids. Germline V gene lookup returns CDR1 MNHNY and CDR2 SVGAGI (reference sequence).

This sequence joins TRBV4-1 and TRBJ2-5; unclear D gene. The CDR3 runs to 15 residues. The germline V gene encodes CDR1 MGHRA and CDR2 YSYEKL. V shed 1 base and J shed 4 bases, with 13 bases lying between them. CDR3 sequence: CASSQVGSRSETQYF. For the CDR3, the DNA is TGCGCCAGCAGCCAAGTTGGGTCTAGGTCAGAGACCCAGTACTTC.

This chain links TRBV11-3 with TRBJ2-1; TRBD2 is a possible D gene (6 bases). Germline V gene lookup returns CDR1 SGHNT and CDR2 YENEEA. This CDR3 region has 16 residues. Trimming took 4 bases from V and 0 from J, leaving 13 bases between them. CDR3 DNA: TGTGCCAGCAGCTCCCGGGGGACCAGCTCCTACAATGAGCAGTTCTTC. Its translation is CASSSRGTSSYNEQFF.

The chain uses TRBV4-3 and TRBJ1-1, with D hard to call. The CDR3 extends over 16 amino acids. Trimming pared 4 bases from V and 0 bases from J, leaving 15 bases between. Germline values: CDR1 LGHNA, CDR2 YSLEER. CDR3 coding DNA: TGCGCCAGCAGCCCGGAGGTCATCGGGTTGAACACTGAAGCTTTCTTT. Its translation: CASSPEVIGLNTEAFF.

The table lists this clone with a count of one. This chain connects TRBV5-1 to TRBJ2-1; 8 bases line up with TRBD1. CDR1 is SGHRS and CDR2 is YFSETQ in the germline V gene. The J segment lost 6 bases and the V segment lost 0 bases, leaving 17 bases of the junction unmatched. This CDR3 is built from 19 residues. In nucleotides, the CDR3 is TGCGCCAGCAGCTTGGTACCCTCCCAGACAGGGGTTAGAGGCAATGAGCAGTTCTTC. It translates to CASSLVPSQTGVRGNEQFF.

The chain carries TRBV5-5 and TRBJ2-7; no definite D call. The CDR3 runs to 13 residues. V was clipped by 0 bases and J by 1 base, with 5 bases between them. The germline gives CDR1 SGHKS, CDR2 YYEKEE (reference sequence). The CDR3 region is CASSLAESYEQYF. The CDR3 DNA reads TGTGCCAGCAGCTTGGCAGAGTCCTACGAGCAGTACTTC. Full variable domain (outside the CDR3, taken from reference TRBV5-5 and TRBJ2-7): DAGVTQSPTHLIKTRGQQVTLRCSPISGHKSVSWYQQVLGQGPQFIFQYYEKEERGRGNFPDRFSARQFPNYSSELNVNALLLGDSALYLCASSLAESYEQYFGPGTRLTVT.

The chain is built from TRBV13 and TRBJ2-5; 11 nucleotides line up with TRBD2. V was clipped by 5 bases and J by 6 bases; unmatched bases: 5. CDR1 PRHDT and CDR2 FYEKMQ come from the germline V gene (reference sequence). This CDR3 is built from 14 residues. The CDR3 DNA reads TGTGCCAGCAGCGATAGCGGGGGGGCACAGACCCAGTACTTC. Protein product: CASSDSGGAQTQYF.

This chain uses TRBV6-5 with TRBJ1-3; no firm D call. The CDR3 is 16 residues long. V was clipped by 1 base and J by 0 bases, with 10 bases between them. Germline V lookup: CDR1 MNHEY, CDR2 SVGAGI. The CDR3 is CASSYFSSTSGNTIYF. CDR3 DNA sequence: TGTGCCAGCAGTTACTTCTCCAGTACCTCTGGAAACACCATATATTTT.

This chain uses TRBV10-2 with TRBJ2-7, with 10 bases aligning to TRBD1. The CDR3 length is 13 residues. In germline, CDR1 is WSHSY, CDR2 SAAADI. After removal of 6 bases from V and 6 bases from J, the junction contained 5 bases not matched to a gene. The CDR3 is CASSGGQGVEQYF. The CDR3 DNA is TGCGCCAGCAGCGGCGGACAGGGGGTCGAGCAGTACTTC.

The rearrangement links TRBV6-5 to TRBJ2-3; D may be TRBD1 or TRBD2 (5 bases each). There are 15 residues in the CDR3. Germline V gene sequence: CDR1 MNHEY, CDR2 SVGAGI. V was pared by 7 bases and J by 0 bases, with 14 bases between. The CDR3 spells CASTFGGESTDTQYF. The CDR3 DNA reads TGTGCCAGCACCTTTGGGGGTGAGAGCACAGATACGCAGTATTTT.

The V gene is TRBV6-1, the J gene TRBJ2-7; 7 bases line up with TRBD2. Looked up from germline, CDR1 is MNHNS and CDR2 is SASEGT. With V trimmed by 3 bases and J by 6 bases, 11 bases remained unmatched. The CDR3 loop spans 15 amino acids. The CDR3 loop reads CASSDFGGRGSEQYF. The CDR3 bases are TGTGCCAGCAGTGATTTTGGCGGGAGAGGCAGCGAGCAGTACTTC.

The chain carries TRBV14 and TRBJ1-1, with D uncertain. The V gene lost 4 bases and the J gene lost 1 base, with 10 bases spanning the gap. CDR1 and CDR2 from the germline V gene are SGHDN and FVKESK. CDR3 size: 14 residues. The chain's CDR3 is CASSPFRENTEAFF. In DNA, the CDR3 is TGTGCCAGCAGCCCCTTTCGGGAGAACACTGAAGCTTTCTTT.

This clone was observed a handful of times. The chain is built from TRBV28 and TRBJ2-7; 8 nucleotides align to TRBD1. Trimming took 5 bases from V and 4 from J; bases not matched to a gene: 7. The CDR3 sequence is 14 residues long. The germline V gene has CDR1 MDHEN and CDR2 SYDVKM. This chain's CDR3 is CASSVQGAGYEQYF. In nucleotides, the CDR3 is TGTGCCAGCAGTGTCCAGGGGGCGGGGTACGAGCAGTACTTC.

The V call is TRBV5-4, the J call TRBJ2-7, with 8 positions matching TRBD2. This CDR3 contains 13 residues. The ends lost 4 bases at V and 5 bases at J; junction bases unmatched: 5. The germline CDR1 and CDR2 sequences are SGHNT and YYREEE (reference sequence). DNA for the CDR3: TGTGCCAGCAGCCCGGGAGGGCGGCACGAGCAGTACTTC. Translating it yields CASSPGGRHEQYF. Full variable domain (remainder filled in from reference TRBV5-4 and TRBJ2-7): ETGVTQSPTHLIKTRGQQVTLRCSSQSGHNTVSWYQQALGQGPQFIFQYYREEENGRGNFPPRFSGLQFPNYSSELNVNALELDDSALYLCASSPGGRHEQYFGPGTRLTVT.

The chain recombines TRBV18 with TRBJ1-2, with no clear D. Trimming stripped 6 bases from V and 12 bases from J, with 20 bases between. The length of the CDR3 is 13 residues. Germline CDR1 is KGHSH and CDR2 is LQKENI. The CDR3 DNA is TGTGCCAGCTCGCTCGAACTCAAGGGCAGGAACACCTTC. Translated: CASSLELKGRNTF.

The chain combines TRBV12-5 with TRBJ2-7; TRBD1 matches 7 bases. With 6 bases clipped from V and 0 bases from J, the junction kept 5 bases outside the gene matches. This CDR3 region has 14 residues. The V gene's germline CDR1 is LGHNT and CDR2 FRNRAP. The DNA for the CDR3 is TGTGCTAGTGGCCCCAGGGGGAGCTCCTACGAGCAGTACTTC. Its translation is CASGPRGSSYEQYF.

The gene calls are TRBV7-9 and TRBJ2-7; tentatively, D is TRBD1 or TRBD2 (5 bases each). CDR3 length: 15 amino acids. V shed 3 bases and J shed 2 bases, with 14 bases lying between them. Germline lookup yields CDR1 SEHNR and CDR2 FQNEAQ (reference sequence). Here the CDR3 reads CASSFLRDGAYEQYF. DNA for the CDR3: TGTGCCAGCAGCTTTCTCCGGGACGGGGCCTACGAGCAGTACTTC.

V is TRBV28 and J is TRBJ2-7; the D is unclear. V dropped 5 bases and J dropped 4 bases, with 9 bases sitting between them. This CDR3 contains 12 residues. Looked up from germline, CDR1 is MDHEN and CDR2 is SYDVKM. CDR3 bases: TGTGCCAGCAGTCCGTCCGATTACGAGCAGTACTTC. It translates to CASSPSDYEQYF.

This chain joins TRBV7-9 and TRBJ1-2; D uncertain. Per the germline V gene, CDR1 is SEHNR and CDR2 is FQNEAQ (reference sequence). Trimming took 1 base from V and 4 from J, leaving 4 bases between them. CDR3 length equals 12 residues. CDR3 in DNA: TGTGCCAGCAGCTTAGTGGCCTATGGCTACACCTTC. This encodes CASSLVAYGYTF.

The J gene is TRBJ2-2, the V gene TRBV18, with TRBD2 matching 14 bases. Looked up from germline, CDR1 is KGHSH and CDR2 is LQKENI. The trim removed 1 base at V and 4 bases at J, leaving 2 bases unmatched. CDR3 length: 17 residues. The CDR3 reads CASSPRTSGRTTGELFF. The DNA of the CDR3 is TGTGCCAGCTCACCACGGACTAGCGGGAGGACCACCGGGGAGCTGTTTTTT.

The chain recombines TRBV28 with TRBJ1-2, with D possibly being TRBD1 (5 bases). CDR1 and CDR2 from the germline V gene are MDHEN and SYDVKM. The V end lost 7 bases, the J end lost 4 bases, and 13 bases lay between the germline ends. The CDR3 runs 13 residues. CDR3: CASNSGLGYGYTF. The CDR3 bases are TGTGCCAGCAACTCAGGGCTGGGCTATGGCTACACCTTC.

The V call is TRBV7-9, the J call TRBJ2-2, with 11 bases lining up with TRBD1. V shed 6 bases, J shed 4 bases, and the junction held 4 bases outside the gene matches. This CDR3 has 15 residues. Per germline, CDR1 SEHNR and CDR2 FQNEAQ (reference sequence). CDR3 region: CASRPGTGGTGELFF. The CDR3 coding sequence is TGTGCCAGCAGACCCGGGACAGGGGGCACCGGGGAGCTGTTTTTT.

This rearrangement joins TRBV5-6 to TRBJ2-2; maybe TRBD2 (6 bases). V lost 1 base and J 4 bases, leaving 20 bases between the germline ends. Germline V CDR1 and CDR2: SGHDT, YYEEEE. The CDR3 is 18 residues long. CDR3 nucleotide sequence: TGTGCCAGCAGCTTGCTATGGGCGGCAGGGAGGCGCACCGGGGAGCTGTTTTTT. Residues: CASSLLWAAGRRTGELFF.

The gene calls are TRBV10-3 and TRBJ1-1; D gene unclear. In germline, CDR1 is ENHRY, CDR2 SYGVKD. With 10 bases removed from V and 4 bases from J, the gap between germline ends came to 10 bases. The CDR3 is made up of 11 amino acids. This chain's CDR3 is CASRRATEAFF. CDR3 DNA sequence: TGTGCCAGCAGGAGGGCCACTGAAGCTTTCTTT.

The chain combines TRBV5-1 with TRBJ2-3; a weak D match, TRBD2 (6 bases). The germline CDR1 and CDR2 sequences are SGHRS and YFSETQ. Trimming took off 5 bases at V and 3 bases at J, with 19 bases between the two ends. This CDR3 has 16 residues. Here the CDR3 reads CASSTQPGVSTDTQYF. In DNA, the CDR3 is TGCGCCAGCAGTACACAGCCGGGGGTTTCGACAGATACGCAGTATTTT. The entire variable domain, with the rest obtained from reference TRBV5-1 and TRBJ2-3, is as follows: KAGVTQTPRYLIKTRGQQVTLSCSPISGHRSVSWYQQTPGQGLQFLFEYFSETQRNKGNFPGRFSGRQFSNSRSEMNVSTLELGDSALYLCASSTQPGVSTDTQYFGPGTRLTVL.